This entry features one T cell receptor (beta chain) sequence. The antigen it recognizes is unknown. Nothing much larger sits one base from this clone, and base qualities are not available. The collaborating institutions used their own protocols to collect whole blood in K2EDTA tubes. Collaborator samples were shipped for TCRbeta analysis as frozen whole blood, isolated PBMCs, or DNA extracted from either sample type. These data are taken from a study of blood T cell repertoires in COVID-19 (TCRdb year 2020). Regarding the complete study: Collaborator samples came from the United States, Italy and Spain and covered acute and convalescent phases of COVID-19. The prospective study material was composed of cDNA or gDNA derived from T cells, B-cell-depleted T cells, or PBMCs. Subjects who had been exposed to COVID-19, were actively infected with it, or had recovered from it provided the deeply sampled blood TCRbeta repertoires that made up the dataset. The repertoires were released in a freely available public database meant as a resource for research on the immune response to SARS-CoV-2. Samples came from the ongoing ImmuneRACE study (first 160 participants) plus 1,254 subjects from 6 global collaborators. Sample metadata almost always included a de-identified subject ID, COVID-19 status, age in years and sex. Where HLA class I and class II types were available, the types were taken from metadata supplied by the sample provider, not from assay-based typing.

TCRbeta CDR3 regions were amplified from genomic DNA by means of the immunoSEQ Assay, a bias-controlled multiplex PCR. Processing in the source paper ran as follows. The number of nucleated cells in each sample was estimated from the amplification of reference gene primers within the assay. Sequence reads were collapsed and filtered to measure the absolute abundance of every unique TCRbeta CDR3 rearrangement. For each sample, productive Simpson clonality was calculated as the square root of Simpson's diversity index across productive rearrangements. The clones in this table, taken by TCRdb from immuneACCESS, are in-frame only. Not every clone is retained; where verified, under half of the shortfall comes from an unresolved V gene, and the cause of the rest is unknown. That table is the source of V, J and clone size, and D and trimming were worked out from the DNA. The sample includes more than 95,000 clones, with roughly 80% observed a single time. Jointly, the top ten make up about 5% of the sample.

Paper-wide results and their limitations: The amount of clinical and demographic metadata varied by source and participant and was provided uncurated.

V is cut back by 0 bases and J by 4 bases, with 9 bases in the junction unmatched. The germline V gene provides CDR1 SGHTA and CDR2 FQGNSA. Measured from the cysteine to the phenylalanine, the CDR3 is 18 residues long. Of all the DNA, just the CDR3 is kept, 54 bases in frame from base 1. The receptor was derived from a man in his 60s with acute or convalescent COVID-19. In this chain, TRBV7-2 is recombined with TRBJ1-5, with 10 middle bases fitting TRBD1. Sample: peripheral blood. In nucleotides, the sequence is TGTGCCAGCAGCTTAGCATGGGGGACAGGGGTTATAAATCAGCCCCAGCATTTT. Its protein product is CASSLAWGTGVINQPQHF.